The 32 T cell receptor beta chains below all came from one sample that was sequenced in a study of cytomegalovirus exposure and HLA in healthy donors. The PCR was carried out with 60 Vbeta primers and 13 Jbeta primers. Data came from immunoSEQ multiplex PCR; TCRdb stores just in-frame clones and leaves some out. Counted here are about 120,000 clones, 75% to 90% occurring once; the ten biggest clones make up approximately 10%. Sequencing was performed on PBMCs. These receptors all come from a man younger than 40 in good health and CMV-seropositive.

In DNA form, the CDR3 reads TGTGCCACCCAGGGGGCCAAAGGGAGCTCCTATAATTCACCCCTCCACTTT. This gives the protein CATQGAKGSSYNSPLHF. The rearrangement joins TRBV19 to TRBJ1-6, with 8 nucleotides matching TRBD1. The CDR3 length is 17 residues. Germline CDR1 is LNHDA and CDR2 is SQIVND (reference sequence). V lost 10 bases, J lost 0 bases, and 11 bases stayed unmatched.

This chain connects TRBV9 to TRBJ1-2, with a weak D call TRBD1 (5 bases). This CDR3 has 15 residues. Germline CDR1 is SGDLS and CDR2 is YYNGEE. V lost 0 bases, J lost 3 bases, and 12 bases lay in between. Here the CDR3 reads CASSVAGREDYGYTF. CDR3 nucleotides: TGTGCCAGCAGCGTAGCTGGCAGGGAGGACTATGGCTACACCTTC.

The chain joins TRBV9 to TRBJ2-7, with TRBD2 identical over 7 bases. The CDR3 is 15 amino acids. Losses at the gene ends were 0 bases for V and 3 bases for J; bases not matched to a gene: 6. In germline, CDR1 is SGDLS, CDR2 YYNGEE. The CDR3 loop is CASSVAGGSFYEQYF. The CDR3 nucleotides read TGTGCCAGCAGCGTAGCTGGCGGGAGCTTCTACGAGCAGTACTTC.

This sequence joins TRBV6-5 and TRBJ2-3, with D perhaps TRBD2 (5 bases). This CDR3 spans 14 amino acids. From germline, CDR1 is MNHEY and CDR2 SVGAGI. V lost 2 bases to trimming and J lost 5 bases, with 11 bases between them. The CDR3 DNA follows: TGTGCCAGCAGTTACGGTCTGAGCGGAGATACGCAGTATTTT. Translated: CASSYGLSGDTQYF.

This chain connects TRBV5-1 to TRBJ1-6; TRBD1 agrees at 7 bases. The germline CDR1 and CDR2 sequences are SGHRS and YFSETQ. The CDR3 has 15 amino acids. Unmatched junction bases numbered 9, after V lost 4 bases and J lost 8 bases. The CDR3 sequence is CASSGTGTDYSPLHF. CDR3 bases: TGCGCCAGCAGCGGGACCGGGACAGACTATTCACCCCTCCACTTT.

CDR3 sequence: CASSLGQQTYEQYF. The CDR3 bases are TGCGCCAGCAGCTTGGGACAGCAGACCTACGAGCAGTACTTC. The V call is TRBV5-1, the J call TRBJ2-7, with TRBD1 as a possible D gene (5 bases). This CDR3 spans 14 amino acids. Looked up from germline, CDR1 is SGHRS and CDR2 is YFSETQ. Trimming took off 0 bases at V and 2 bases at J, with 9 bases between the two ends.

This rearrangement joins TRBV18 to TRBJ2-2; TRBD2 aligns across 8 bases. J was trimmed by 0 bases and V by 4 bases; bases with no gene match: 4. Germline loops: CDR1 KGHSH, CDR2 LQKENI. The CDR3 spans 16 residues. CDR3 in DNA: TGTGCCAGCTCACAAAGCGGGGGCGCGAACACCGGGGAGCTGTTTTTT. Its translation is CASSQSGGANTGELFF.

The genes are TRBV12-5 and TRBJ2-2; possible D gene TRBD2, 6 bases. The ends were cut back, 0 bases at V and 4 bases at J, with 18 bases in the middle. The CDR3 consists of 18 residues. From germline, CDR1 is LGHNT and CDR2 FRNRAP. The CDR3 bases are TGTGCTAGTGGTTTGGTACTGGGAGGTCAGCCTGGCACCGGGGAGCTGTTTTTT. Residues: CASGLVLGGQPGTGELFF.

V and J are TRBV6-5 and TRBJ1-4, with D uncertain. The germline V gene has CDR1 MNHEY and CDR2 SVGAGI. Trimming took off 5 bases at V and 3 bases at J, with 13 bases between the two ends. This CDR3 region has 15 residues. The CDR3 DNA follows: TGTGCCAGCAGTCTCAAACAACCGCCTAATGAAAAACTGTTTTTT. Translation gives CASSLKQPPNEKLFF.

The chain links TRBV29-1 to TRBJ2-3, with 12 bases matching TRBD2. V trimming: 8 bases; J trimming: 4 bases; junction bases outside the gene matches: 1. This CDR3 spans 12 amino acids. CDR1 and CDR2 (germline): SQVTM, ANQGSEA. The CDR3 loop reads CSLAGGPDTQYF. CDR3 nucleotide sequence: TGCAGCCTAGCGGGGGGGCCAGATACGCAGTATTTT.

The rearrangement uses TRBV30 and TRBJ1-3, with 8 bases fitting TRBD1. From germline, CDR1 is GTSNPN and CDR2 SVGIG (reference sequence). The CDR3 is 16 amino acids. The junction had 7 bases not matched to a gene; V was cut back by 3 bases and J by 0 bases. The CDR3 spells CAWSRGLGISGNTIYF. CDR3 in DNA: TGTGCCTGGAGCAGGGGGCTCGGGATCTCTGGAAACACCATATATTTT.

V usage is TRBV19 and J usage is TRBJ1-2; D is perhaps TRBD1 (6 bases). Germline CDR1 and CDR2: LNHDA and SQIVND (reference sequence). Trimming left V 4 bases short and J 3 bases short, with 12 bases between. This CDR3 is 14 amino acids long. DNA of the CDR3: TGTGCCAGTAGTACCACAGGGTACGACTATGGCTACACCTTC. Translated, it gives CASSTTGYDYGYTF.

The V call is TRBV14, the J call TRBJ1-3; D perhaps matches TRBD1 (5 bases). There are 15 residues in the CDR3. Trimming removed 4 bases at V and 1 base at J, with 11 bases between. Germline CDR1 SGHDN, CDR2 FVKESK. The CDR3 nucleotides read TGTGCCAGCAGCCCAGGGTTACGTTCTGGAAACACCATATATTTT. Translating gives CASSPGLRSGNTIYF.

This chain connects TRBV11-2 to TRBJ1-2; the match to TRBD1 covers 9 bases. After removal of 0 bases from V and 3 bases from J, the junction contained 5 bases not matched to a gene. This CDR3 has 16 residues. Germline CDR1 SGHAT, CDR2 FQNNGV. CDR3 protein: CASSLEWTGDDYGYTF. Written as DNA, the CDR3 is TGTGCCAGCAGCTTAGAATGGACAGGGGACGACTATGGCTACACCTTC.

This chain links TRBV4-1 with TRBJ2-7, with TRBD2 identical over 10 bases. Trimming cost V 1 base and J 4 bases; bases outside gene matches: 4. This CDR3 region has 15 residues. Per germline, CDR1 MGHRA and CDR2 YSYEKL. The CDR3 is CASSQGLAGVYEQYF. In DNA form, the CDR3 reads TGCGCCAGCAGCCAAGGGCTAGCGGGGGTTTACGAGCAGTACTTC.

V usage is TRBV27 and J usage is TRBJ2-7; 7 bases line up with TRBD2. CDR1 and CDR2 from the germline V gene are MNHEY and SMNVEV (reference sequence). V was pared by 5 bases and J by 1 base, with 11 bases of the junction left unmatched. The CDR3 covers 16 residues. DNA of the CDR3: TGTGCCAGCAGTCCTCTCTCGACGGGGGGATCCTACGAGCAGTACTTC. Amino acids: CASSPLSTGGSYEQYF.

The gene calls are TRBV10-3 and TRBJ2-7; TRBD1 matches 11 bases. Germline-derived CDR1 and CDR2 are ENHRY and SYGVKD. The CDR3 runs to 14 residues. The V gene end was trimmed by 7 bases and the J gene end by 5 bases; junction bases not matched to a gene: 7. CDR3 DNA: TGTGCCATCACCTTAGGACAGGGGGCCCACGAGCAGTACTTC. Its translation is CAITLGQGAHEQYF.

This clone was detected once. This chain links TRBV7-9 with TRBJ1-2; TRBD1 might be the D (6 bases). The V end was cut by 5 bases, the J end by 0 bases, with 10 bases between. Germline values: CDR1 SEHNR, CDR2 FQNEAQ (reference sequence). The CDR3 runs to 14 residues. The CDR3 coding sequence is TGTGCCAGCAGCGGGACACCTTCTAACTATGGCTACACCTTC. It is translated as CASSGTPSNYGYTF.

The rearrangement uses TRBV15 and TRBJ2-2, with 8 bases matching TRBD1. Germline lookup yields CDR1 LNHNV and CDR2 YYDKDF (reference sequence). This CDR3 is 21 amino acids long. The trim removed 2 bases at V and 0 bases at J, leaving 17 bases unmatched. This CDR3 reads CATSRPPRGQGARTNTGELFF. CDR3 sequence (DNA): TGTGCCACCAGCAGACCTCCCAGAGGCCAGGGGGCGCGAACGAACACCGGGGAGCTGTTTTTT.

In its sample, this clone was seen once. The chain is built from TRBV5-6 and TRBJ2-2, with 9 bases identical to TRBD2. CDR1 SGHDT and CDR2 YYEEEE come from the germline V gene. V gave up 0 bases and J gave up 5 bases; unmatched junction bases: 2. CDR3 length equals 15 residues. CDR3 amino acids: CASSLAAGGTGELFF. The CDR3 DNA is TGTGCCAGCAGCTTGGCAGCGGGGGGAACCGGGGAGCTGTTTTTT.

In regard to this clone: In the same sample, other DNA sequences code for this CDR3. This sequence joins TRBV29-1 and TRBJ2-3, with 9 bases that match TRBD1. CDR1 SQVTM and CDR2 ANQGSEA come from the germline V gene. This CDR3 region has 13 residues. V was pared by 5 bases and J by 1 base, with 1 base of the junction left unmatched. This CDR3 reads CSVRTGGTDTQYF. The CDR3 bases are TGCAGCGTTAGGACAGGGGGCACAGATACGCAGTATTTT.

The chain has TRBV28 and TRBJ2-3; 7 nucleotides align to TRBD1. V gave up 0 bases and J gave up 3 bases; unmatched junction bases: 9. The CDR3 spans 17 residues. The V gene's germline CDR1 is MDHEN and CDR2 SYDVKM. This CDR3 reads CASSLWGDRPKTDTQYF. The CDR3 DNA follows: TGTGCCAGCAGTTTATGGGGGGACAGACCTAAAACAGATACGCAGTATTTT. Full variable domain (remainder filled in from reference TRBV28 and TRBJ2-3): DVKVTQSSRYLVKRTGEKVFLECVQDMDHENMFWYRQDPGLGLRLIYFSYDVKMKEKGDIPEGYSVSREKKERFSLILESASTNQTSMYLCASSLWGDRPKTDTQYFGPGTRLTVL.

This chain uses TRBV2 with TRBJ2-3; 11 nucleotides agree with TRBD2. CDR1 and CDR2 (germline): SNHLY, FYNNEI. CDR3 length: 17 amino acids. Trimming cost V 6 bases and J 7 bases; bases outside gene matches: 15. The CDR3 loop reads CASSLTSGATPQNTQYF. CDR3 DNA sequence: TGTGCCAGCAGCCTGACTAGCGGGGCCACTCCACAAAATACGCAGTATTTT.

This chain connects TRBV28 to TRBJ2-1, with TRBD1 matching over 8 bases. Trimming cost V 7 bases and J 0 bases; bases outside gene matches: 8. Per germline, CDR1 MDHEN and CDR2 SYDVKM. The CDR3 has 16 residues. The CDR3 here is CASNQGASSSYNEQFF. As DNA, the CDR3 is TGTGCCAGCAACCAGGGGGCGTCGAGCTCCTACAATGAGCAGTTCTTC. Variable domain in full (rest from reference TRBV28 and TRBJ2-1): DVKVTQSSRYLVKRTGEKVFLECVQDMDHENMFWYRQDPGLGLRLIYFSYDVKMKEKGDIPEGYSVSREKKERFSLILESASTNQTSMYLCASNQGASSSYNEQFFGPGTRLTVL.

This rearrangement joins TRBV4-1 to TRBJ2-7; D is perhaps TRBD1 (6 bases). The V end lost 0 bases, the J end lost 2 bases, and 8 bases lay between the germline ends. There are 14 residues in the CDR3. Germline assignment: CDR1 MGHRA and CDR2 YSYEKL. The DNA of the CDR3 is TGCGCCAGCAGCCAAGAGGACAGAGCCTACGAGCAGTACTTC. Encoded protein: CASSQEDRAYEQYF.

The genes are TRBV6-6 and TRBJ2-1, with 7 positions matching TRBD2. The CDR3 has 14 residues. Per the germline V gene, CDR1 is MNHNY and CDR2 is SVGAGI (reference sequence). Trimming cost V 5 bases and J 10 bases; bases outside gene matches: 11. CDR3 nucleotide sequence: TGTGCCAGCAGTACGGGACTACCCGGAACGGAGCAGTTCTTC. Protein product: CASSTGLPGTEQFF.

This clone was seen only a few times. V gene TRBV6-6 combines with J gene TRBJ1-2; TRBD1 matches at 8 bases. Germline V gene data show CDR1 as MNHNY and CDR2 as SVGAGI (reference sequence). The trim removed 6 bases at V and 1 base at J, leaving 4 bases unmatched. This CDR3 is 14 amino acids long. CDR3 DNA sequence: TGTGCCAGCAGAGGGACAGGCGATAACTATGGCTACACCTTC. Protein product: CASRGTGDNYGYTF.

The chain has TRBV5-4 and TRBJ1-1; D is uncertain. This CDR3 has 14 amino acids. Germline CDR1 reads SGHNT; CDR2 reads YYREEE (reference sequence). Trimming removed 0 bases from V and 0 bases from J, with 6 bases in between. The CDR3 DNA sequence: TGTGCCAGCAGCTTGGGGCATTTGAACACTGAAGCTTTCTTT. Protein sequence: CASSLGHLNTEAFF. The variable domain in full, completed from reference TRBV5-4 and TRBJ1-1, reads ETGVTQSPTHLIKTRGQQVTLRCSSQSGHNTVSWYQQALGQGPQFIFQYYREEENGRGNFPPRFSGLQFPNYSSELNVNALELDDSALYLCASSLGHLNTEAFFGQGTRLTVV.

The CDR3 nucleotides are TGTGCCAGTAGTATATCGGGGGTAAACCGTCCTGTCTCGCCCCAGCATTTT. The encoded protein is CASSISGVNRPVSPQHF. The genes are TRBV19 and TRBJ1-5; TRBD1 is a possible D gene (5 bases). This CDR3 region has 17 residues. With 2 bases removed from V and 9 bases from J, the gap between germline ends came to 23 bases. Per the germline V gene, CDR1 is LNHDA and CDR2 is SQIVND (reference sequence).

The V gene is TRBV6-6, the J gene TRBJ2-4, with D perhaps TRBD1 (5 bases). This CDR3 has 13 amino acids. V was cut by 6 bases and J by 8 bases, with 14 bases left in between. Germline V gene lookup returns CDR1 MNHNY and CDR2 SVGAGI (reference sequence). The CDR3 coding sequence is TGTGCCAGCAGCTCCGCAGGGTGGGACATTCAGTACTTC. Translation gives CASSSAGWDIQYF.

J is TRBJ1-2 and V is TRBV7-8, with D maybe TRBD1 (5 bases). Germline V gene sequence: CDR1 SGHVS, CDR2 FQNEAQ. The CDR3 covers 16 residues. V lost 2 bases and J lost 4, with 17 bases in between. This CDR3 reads CASSLTTARAVYGYTF. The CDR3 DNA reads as TGTGCCAGCAGCTTAACGACAGCCCGGGCAGTCTATGGCTACACCTTC.

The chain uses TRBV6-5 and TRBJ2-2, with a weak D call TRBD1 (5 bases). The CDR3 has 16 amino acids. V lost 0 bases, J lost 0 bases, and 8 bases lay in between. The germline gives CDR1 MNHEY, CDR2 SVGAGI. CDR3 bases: TGTGCCAGCAGTTACTCCAGGGCCACGAACACCGGGGAGCTGTTTTTT. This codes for CASSYSRATNTGELFF.